This TCR beta chain was found in a study of T cell clones after liver transplantation. For the study at large: TCRbeta sequencing after a pre-transplant mixed lymphocyte reaction identified graft-donor-reactive clones, later tracked in post-transplant blood.

Using immunoSEQ multiplex PCR, the repertoire was profiled, and TCRdb retains in-frame clones only, with some absent. The sample contains around 70,000 clones, around 93% of which appear only once. Findings and caveats of the study: Graft donor-reactive T cells possibly entered the graft instead of undergoing deletion. Low donor cell numbers restricted donor-reactive repertoire measurement in a couple of subjects.

For this clone: What it binds is unknown.

There are 15 residues in the CDR3. CDR1 and CDR2 (germline): SGHDN, FVKESK. The V and J ends lost 4 bases and 1 base, in that order; junction bases with no gene match: 6. The source is a human patient who received a liver transplant. Some T cells may be transferred from the graft donor. The sequences come from CD4+ T cells from blood, collected about 26 months after liver transplant. The V call is TRBV14, the J call TRBJ2-5; 7 nucleotides line up with TRBD1. The chain's CDR3 is CASSRNTGVQETQYF. As DNA, the CDR3 is TGTGCCAGCAGCCGAAATACAGGGGTCCAAGAGACCCAGTACTTC.